The text below deals with one TCR beta chain. It lacks a known antigen. The input lacks base qualities; no much larger clone sits a single base away. Patients with autoimmune disease history or receiving systemic immunosuppression were excluded from the trial. Peripheral blood for TCR sequencing was collected from all dose cohorts at baseline, on cycle 4 day 1, and on cycle 7 day 1. Samples came from an open-label, multicenter, first-in-human phase I dose-escalation trial of ivuxolimab. Adults with locally advanced or metastatic head and neck squamous cell, hepatocellular, melanoma or renal cell carcinoma were enrolled in the trial. Before TCR sequencing, CD4+ T cells and CD8+ T cells were sorted from peripheral blood as separate populations. CDR1 and CDR2 (SGHTA, FQGNSA) derive from the germline V gene. The CDR3 covers 16 residues, taking in both the cysteine and the phenylalanine. Only the CDR3 part of the read is kept: 48 bases, read in frame from the first base. V was cut back by 2 bases and J by 2 bases, leaving a gap of 12 bases between them.

The source of the sample is a study of OX40 agonist ivuxolimab in advanced cancers. With respect to the entire study: Ivuxolimab was an agonistic, fully human IgG2 monoclonal antibody directed against OX40 (CD134), a costimulatory receptor. Intravenous ivuxolimab was administered to patients every 2 weeks at six dose levels: 0.01, 0.1, 0.3, 1.5, 3 and 10 mg/kg. Of the 52 patients in dose escalation, about 20 had hepatocellular carcinoma, roughly 15 had melanoma, 9 had renal cell carcinoma and 9 had head and neck cancer. In the dose-escalation cohort, 75% to 90% of patients were male, and the mean age was 60 years with a range of roughly 20 to 79. Patients were allowed to have had prior anti-PD-1, anti-PD-L1 or anti-CTLA-4 therapy, and approximately 40% of the dose-escalation patients had been treated with checkpoint inhibitors. Partial responses occurred in three dose-escalation patients, of whom one had hepatocellular carcinoma and two had cutaneous melanoma. Peripheral TCRbeta sequencing aimed to test whether ivuxolimab altered TCR sequence diversity and caused clonal T-cell expansion. The monotherapy dose-escalation portion (N ≈ 52 patients) of the phase I ivuxolimab trial is reported in the paper. Summary of the overall study and its limitations: In the 0.1-3.0 mg/kg groups, partial responders were among the patients with the lowest normalized peripheral clonal expansion, particularly in CD8+ T cells. The antigen specificity of the clonally expanded peripheral T cells was not determined. After ivuxolimab, more expanded clones were found on average in CD8+ T cells than in CD4+ T cells. Low levels of normalized T-cell clonal expansion were also shown by some nonresponding patients. At doses from 0.1 to 3.0 mg/kg, clonal expansion was seen in both CD4+ and CD8+ blood T cells between baseline and week 6.

For sequencing of the TCRbeta CDR3 region, genomic DNA was extracted from the sorted cells. The immunoSEQ Assay was used for sequencing of TCRbeta CDR3 regions. The immuneACCESS repertoire file appears here via TCRdb, limited to in-frame rearrangements. These files lack a portion of the clones; in checked studies, under half of the deficit traces to unresolved V genes, and the cause of the others is not known. The sample profile shows 50,000 to 75,000 clones; 90% of them were found once. Clones ranked in the top ten supply roughly 1.9% of the sample. The clonotype originates from an adult with an advanced solid tumor such as melanoma, head and neck, liver or kidney cancer. The material sequenced was CD4+ or CD8+ T cells sorted from blood, taken in a trial of the OX40 agonist ivuxolimab. The chain uses TRBV7-2 and TRBJ2-2; the D segment cannot be called with confidence. The DNA reads TGTGCCAGCAGCTTAATGGCCCACTCCAACACCGGGGAGCTGTTTTTT. Its coded protein is CASSLMAHSNTGELFF.